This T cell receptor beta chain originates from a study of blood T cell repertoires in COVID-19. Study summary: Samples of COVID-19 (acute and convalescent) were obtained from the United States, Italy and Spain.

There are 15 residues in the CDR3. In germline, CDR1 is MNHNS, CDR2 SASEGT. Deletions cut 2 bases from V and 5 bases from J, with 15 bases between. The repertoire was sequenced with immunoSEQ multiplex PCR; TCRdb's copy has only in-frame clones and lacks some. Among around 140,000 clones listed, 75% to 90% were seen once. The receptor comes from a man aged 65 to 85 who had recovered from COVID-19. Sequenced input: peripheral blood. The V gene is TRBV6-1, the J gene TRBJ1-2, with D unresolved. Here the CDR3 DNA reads TGTGCCAGCAGTGAATTAGTGAACAGCGGTTATGGCTACACCTTC. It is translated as CASSELVNSGYGYTF.